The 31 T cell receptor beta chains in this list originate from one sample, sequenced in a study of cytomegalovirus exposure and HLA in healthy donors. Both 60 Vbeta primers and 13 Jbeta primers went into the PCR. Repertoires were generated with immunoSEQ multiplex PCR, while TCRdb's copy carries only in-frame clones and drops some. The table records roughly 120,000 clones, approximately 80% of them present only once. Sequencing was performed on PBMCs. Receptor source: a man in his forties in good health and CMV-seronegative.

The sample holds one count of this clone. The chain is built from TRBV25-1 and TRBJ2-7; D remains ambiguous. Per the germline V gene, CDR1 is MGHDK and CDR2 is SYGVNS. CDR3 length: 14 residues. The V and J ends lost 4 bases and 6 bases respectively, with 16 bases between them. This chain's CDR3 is CASSASLSGREQYF. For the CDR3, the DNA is TGTGCCAGCAGTGCTAGTTTGTCTGGCCGCGAGCAGTACTTC.

CDR3 DNA sequence: TGCGCCAGCAACCCGGGGGACTTAAGGAATTCACCCCTCCACTTT. Translating it yields CASNPGDLRNSPLHF. The chain carries TRBV4-1 and TRBJ1-6; TRBD1 might be the D (5 bases). The CDR3 totals 15 residues. Trimming removed 7 bases at V and 7 bases at J, with 17 bases between. Germline-derived CDR1 and CDR2 are MGHRA and YSYEKL.

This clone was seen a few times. CDR3 DNA: TGTGCCAGCAGCTTAGTCCGGGACACTGAAGCTTTCTTT. This gives the protein CASSLVRDTEAFF. J is TRBJ1-1 and V is TRBV11-2, with D unclear. The CDR3 is made up of 13 amino acids. CDR1 is SGHAT and CDR2 is FQNNGV in the germline V gene. Trimming removed 1 base at V and 3 bases at J, with 6 bases between.

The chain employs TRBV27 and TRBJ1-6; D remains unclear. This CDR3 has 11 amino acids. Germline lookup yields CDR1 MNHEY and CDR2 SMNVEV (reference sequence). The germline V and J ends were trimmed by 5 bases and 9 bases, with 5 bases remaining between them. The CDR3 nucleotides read TGTGCCAGCAGTCTCAGTTCACCCCTCCACTTT. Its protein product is CASSLSSPLHF.

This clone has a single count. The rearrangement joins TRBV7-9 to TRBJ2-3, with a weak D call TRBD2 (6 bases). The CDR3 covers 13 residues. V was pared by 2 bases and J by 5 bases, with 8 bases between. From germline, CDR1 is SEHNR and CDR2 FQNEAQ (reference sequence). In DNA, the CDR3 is TGTGCCAGCAGCTTATTGGAGGGAGATACGCAGTATTTT. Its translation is CASSLLEGDTQYF.

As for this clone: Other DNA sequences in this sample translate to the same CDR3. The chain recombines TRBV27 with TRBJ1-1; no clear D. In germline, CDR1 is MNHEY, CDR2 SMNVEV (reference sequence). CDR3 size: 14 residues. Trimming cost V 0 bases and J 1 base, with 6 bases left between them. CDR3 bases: TGTGCCAGCAGTTTATCCGGCGGGAACACTGAAGCTTTCTTT. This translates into CASSLSGGNTEAFF.

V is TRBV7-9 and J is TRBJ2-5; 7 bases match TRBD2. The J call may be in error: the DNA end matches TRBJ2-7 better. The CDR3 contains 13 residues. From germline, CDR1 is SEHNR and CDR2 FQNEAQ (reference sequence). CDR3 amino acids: CASRFSGVTEQYF. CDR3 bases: TGTGCCAGCAGGTTCAGCGGGGTGACCGAGCAGTACTTC.

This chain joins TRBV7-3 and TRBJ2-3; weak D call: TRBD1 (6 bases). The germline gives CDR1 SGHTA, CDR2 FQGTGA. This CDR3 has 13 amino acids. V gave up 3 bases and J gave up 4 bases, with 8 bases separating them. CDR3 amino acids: CASSFRGSDTQYF. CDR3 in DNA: TGTGCCAGCAGCTTTAGGGGGTCAGATACGCAGTATTTT.

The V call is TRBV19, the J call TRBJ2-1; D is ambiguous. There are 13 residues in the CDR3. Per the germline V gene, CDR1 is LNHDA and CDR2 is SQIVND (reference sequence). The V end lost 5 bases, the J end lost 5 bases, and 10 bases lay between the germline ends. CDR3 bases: TGTGCCAGTAGTCCCGGGTTCCACAATGAGCAGTTCTTC. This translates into CASSPGFHNEQFF.

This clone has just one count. CDR3: CAWSVRGGNEQFF. CDR3 nucleotides: TGTGCCTGGAGTGTCAGAGGGGGCAATGAGCAGTTCTTC. This chain joins TRBV30 and TRBJ2-1, with a weak D call TRBD1 (6 bases). The CDR3 runs 13 residues. CDR1 GTSNPN and CDR2 SVGIG come from the germline V gene (reference sequence). Trimming cost V 0 bases and J 6 bases, with 9 bases left between them.

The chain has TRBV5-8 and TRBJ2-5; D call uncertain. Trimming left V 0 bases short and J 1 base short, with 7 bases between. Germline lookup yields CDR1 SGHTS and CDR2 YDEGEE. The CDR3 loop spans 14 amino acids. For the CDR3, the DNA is TGTGCCAGCAGCTTGGGCCAGGTCCAAGAGACCCAGTACTTC. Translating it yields CASSLGQVQETQYF.

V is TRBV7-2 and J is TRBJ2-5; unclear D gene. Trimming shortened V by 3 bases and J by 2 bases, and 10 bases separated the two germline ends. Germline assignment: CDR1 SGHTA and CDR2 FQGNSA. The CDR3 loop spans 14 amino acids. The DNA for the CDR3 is TGTGCCAGCAGCTTCTCGGCTAGACAAGAGACCCAGTACTTC. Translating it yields CASSFSARQETQYF. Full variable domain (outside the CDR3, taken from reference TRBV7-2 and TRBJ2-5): GAGVSQSPSNKVTEKGKDVELRCDPISGHTALYWYRQSLGQGLEFLIYFQGNSAPDKSGLPSDRFSAERTGGSVSTLTIQRTQQEDSAVYLCASSFSARQETQYFGPGTRLLVL.

CDR3 amino acids: CASSLTGTGELFF. DNA for the CDR3: TGTGCCAGCAGTCTTACAGGTACCGGGGAGCTGTTTTTT. The rearrangement joins TRBV2 to TRBJ2-2; weak D call: TRBD1 (5 bases). Germline V gene lookup returns CDR1 SNHLY and CDR2 FYNNEI. With 5 bases removed from V and 5 bases from J, the gap between germline ends came to 9 bases. The CDR3 sequence is 13 residues long.

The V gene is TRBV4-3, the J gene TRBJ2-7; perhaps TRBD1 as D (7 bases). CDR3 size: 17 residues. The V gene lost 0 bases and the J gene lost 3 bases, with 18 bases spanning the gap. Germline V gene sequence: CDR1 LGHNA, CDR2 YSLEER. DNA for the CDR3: TGCGCCAGCAGCCAAGATTTTGGGAGGACAGGAATCTACGAGCAGTACTTC. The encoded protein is CASSQDFGRTGIYEQYF.

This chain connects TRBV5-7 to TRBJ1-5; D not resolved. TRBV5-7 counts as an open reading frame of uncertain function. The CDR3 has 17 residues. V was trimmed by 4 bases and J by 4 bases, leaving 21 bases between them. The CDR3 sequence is CASSKLLPDLRNQPQHF. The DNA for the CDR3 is TGTGCCAGCAGCAAATTATTACCGGACTTAAGGAATCAGCCCCAGCATTTT.

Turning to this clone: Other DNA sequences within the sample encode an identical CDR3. In DNA form, the CDR3 reads TGCGCCAGCAGCTTGGCAGGTCCGAACAGTCCAAACTATGGCTACACCTTC. Protein product: CASSLAGPNSPNYGYTF. The chain employs TRBV5-1 and TRBJ1-2, with no clear D. The germline gives CDR1 SGHRS, CDR2 YFSETQ. Trimming removed 0 bases from V and 2 bases from J, with 17 bases in between. CDR3 size: 17 residues.

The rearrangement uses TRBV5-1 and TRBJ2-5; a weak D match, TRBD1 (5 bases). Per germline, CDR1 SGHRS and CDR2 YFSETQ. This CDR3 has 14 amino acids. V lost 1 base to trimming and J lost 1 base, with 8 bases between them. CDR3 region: CASSLKGFQETQYF. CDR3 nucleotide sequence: TGCGCCAGCAGCTTGAAGGGGTTCCAAGAGACCCAGTACTTC.

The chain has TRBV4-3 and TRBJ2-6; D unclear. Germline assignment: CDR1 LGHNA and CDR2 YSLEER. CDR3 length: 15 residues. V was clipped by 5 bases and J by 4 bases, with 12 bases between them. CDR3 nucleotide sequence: TGCGCCAGCAGCGACATCTTAACGGGGGCCAACGTCCTGACTTTC. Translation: CASSDILTGANVLTF.

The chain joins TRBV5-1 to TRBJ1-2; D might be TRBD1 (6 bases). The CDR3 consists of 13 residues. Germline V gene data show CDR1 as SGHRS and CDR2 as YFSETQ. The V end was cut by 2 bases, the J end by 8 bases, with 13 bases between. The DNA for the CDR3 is TGCGCCAGCAGCTTATCCACAGGGAAAGGCTACACCTTC. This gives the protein CASSLSTGKGYTF.

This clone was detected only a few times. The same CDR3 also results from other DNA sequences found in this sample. CDR3 sequence (DNA): TGCGCCAGCAGCTCAGATTCCTACGAGCAGTACTTC. This translates into CASSSDSYEQYF. This chain joins TRBV5-1 and TRBJ2-7; no definite D call. In germline, CDR1 is SGHRS, CDR2 YFSETQ. CDR3 length equals 12 residues. V gave up 3 bases and J gave up 1 base, with 5 bases separating them.

Written as DNA, the CDR3 is TGTGCCAGCAGCATACAGGGGCCTGAGCAGTTCTTC. As protein: CASSIQGPEQFF. The chain links TRBV7-2 to TRBJ2-1; 7 nucleotides agree with TRBD1. CDR1 is SGHTA and CDR2 is FQGNSA in the germline V gene. The CDR3 contains 12 residues. With 5 bases clipped from V and 9 bases from J, the junction kept 4 bases outside the gene matches.

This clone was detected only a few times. This chain's CDR3 is CASSVSGTGVYGYTF. In nucleotides, the CDR3 is TGTGCCAGCAGCGTTTCCGGGACAGGCGTATATGGCTACACCTTC. The V and J genes are TRBV9 and TRBJ1-2, with 8 nucleotides matching TRBD1. Germline V gene sequence: CDR1 SGDLS, CDR2 YYNGEE. CDR3 length: 15 residues. The junction had 8 bases not matched to a gene; V was cut back by 2 bases and J by 5 bases.

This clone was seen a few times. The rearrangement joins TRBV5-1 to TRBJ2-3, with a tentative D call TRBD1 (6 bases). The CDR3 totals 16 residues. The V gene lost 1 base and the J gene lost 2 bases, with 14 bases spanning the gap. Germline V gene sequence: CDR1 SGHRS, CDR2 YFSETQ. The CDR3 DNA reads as TGCGCCAGCAGCTTGTTTCCAGGGGCGGACACAGATACGCAGTATTTT. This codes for CASSLFPGADTDTQYF.

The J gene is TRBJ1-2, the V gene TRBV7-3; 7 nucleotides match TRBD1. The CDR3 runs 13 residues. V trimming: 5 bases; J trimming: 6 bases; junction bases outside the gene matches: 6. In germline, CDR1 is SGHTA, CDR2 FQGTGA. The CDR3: CASSLGTDNGYTF. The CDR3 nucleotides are TGTGCCAGCAGCCTAGGGACAGATAATGGCTACACCTTC.

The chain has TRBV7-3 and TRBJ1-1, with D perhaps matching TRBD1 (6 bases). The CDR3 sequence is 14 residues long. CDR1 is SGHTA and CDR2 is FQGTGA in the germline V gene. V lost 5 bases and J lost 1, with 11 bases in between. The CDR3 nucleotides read TGTGCCAGCAGCCGGGACACGCAGAACACTGAAGCTTTCTTT. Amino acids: CASSRDTQNTEAFF. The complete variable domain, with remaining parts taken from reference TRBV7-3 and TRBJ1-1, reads GAGVSQTPSNKVTEKGKYVELRCDPISGHTALYWYRQSLGQGPEFLIYFQGTGAADDSGLPNDRFFAVRPEGSVSTLKIQRTERGDSAVYLCASSRDTQNTEAFFGQGTRLTVV.

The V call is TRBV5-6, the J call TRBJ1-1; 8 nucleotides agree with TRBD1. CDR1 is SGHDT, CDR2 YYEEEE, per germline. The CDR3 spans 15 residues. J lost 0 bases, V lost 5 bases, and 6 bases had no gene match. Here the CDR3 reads CASSQTDRVNTEAFF. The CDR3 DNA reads TGTGCCAGCAGTCAGACGGACAGGGTGAACACTGAAGCTTTCTTT.

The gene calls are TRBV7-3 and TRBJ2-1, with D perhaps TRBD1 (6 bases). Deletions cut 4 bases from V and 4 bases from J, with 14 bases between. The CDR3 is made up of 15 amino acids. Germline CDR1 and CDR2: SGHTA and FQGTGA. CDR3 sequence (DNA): TGTGCCAGCAGCTCAAGGGGGATGCTATACAATGAGCAGTTCTTC. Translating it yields CASSSRGMLYNEQFF.

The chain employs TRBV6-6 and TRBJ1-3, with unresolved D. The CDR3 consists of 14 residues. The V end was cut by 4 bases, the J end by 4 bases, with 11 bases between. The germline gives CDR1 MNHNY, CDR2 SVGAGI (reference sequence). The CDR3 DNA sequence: TGTGCCAGCAGTTGGAAGGAGGCCGGAAACACCATATATTTT. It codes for CASSWKEAGNTIYF.

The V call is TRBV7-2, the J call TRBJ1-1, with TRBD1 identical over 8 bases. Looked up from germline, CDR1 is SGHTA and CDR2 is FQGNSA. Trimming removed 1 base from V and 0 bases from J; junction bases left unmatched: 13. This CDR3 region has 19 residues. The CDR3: CASSLVRQGITYMNTEAFF. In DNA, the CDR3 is TGTGCCAGCAGCTTAGTGCGACAGGGGATTACCTACATGAACACTGAAGCTTTCTTT.

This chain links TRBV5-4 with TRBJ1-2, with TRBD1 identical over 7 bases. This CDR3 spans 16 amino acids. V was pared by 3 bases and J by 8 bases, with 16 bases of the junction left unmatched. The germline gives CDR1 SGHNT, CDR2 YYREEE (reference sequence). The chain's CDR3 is CASSSDRPEGKFGYTF. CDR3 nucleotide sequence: TGTGCCAGCAGCTCGGACAGGCCGGAGGGGAAATTCGGCTACACCTTC. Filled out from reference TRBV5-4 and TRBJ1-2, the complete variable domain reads ETGVTQSPTHLIKTRGQQVTLRCSSQSGHNTVSWYQQALGQGPQFIFQYYREEENGRGNFPPRFSGLQFPNYSSELNVNALELDDSALYLCASSSDRPEGKFGYTFGSGTRLTVV.

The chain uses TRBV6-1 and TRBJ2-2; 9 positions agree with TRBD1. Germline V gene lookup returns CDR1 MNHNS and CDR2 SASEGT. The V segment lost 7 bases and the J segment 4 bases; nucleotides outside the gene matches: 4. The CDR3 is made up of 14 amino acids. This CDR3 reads CASMGQGPTGELFF. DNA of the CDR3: TGTGCCAGCATGGGACAGGGCCCCACCGGGGAGCTGTTTTTT.